One and the same sample provided the 21 T cell receptor beta chains below, sequenced in a study of Ad26.COV2.S vaccination and SARS-CoV-2 variants. Assay used: immunoSEQ multiplex PCR; TCRdb lists only in-frame clones, some missing. This table has about 680,000 clones, more than 80% appearing once. Treatment denoted: roughly 19 received Ad26.COV2.S at low or high dose, single or two shots; about 5 received placebo; per-sample allocation not given. Sampling was performed 63 days after the first vaccine or placebo injection. The sequencing used peripheral blood, collected in a trial of Ad26.COV2.S vaccine versus placebo. These receptors were collected from a person between 18 and 65 years old who received the Ad26.COV2.S COVID-19 vaccine or a placebo.

The CDR3 bases are TGCAGCGTTGAGACTAGCGGGAGGGTAGATACGCAGTATTTT. Its translation is CSVETSGRVDTQYF. This sequence joins TRBV29-1 and TRBJ2-3, with 14 bases lining up with TRBD2. This CDR3 contains 14 residues. CDR1 is SQVTM, CDR2 ANQGSEA, per germline. The trim removed 3 bases at V and 5 bases at J, leaving 1 base unmatched.

The genes are TRBV4-1 and TRBJ2-7, with 7 bases that match TRBD1. The CDR3 runs 16 residues. The V gene's germline CDR1 is MGHRA and CDR2 YSYEKL. The junction had 11 bases not matched to a gene; V was cut back by 4 bases and J by 2 bases. CDR3 amino acids: CASSLGQAPRPYEQYF. The CDR3 region has the DNA TGCGCCAGCAGCCTTGGACAGGCCCCGCGCCCCTACGAGCAGTACTTC.

The V and J genes are TRBV10-3 and TRBJ2-3; D might be TRBD1 (6 bases). Germline-derived CDR1 and CDR2 are ENHRY and SYGVKD. The V and J ends lost 7 bases and 4 bases respectively, with 15 bases between them. The CDR3 is 14 residues long. CDR3 protein: CAINPTGPPDTQYF. The CDR3, as DNA: TGTGCCATCAATCCAACAGGGCCCCCAGATACGCAGTATTTT.

The V and J genes are TRBV4-3 and TRBJ2-3; D is ambiguous. Germline V CDR1 and CDR2: LGHNA, YSLEER. The CDR3 loop spans 14 amino acids. V shed 2 bases and J shed 2 bases, with 8 bases lying between them. The CDR3 sequence: CASSQRLDTDTQYF. The CDR3 region has the DNA TGCGCCAGCAGCCAACGACTGGACACAGATACGCAGTATTTT.

The chain couples TRBV2 to TRBJ2-5; no clear D gene. This CDR3 has 14 amino acids. The V gene lost 7 bases and the J gene lost 1 base, with 13 bases spanning the gap. Germline lookup yields CDR1 SNHLY and CDR2 FYNNEI. CDR3 nucleotide sequence: TGTGCCAGCACGGCCCGCCCTATCCAAGAGACCCAGTACTTC. This codes for CASTARPIQETQYF.

J is TRBJ2-2 and V is TRBV7-2; a weak D match, TRBD1 (5 bases). Germline CDR1 and CDR2: SGHTA and FQGNSA. This CDR3 region has 15 residues. Trimming cost V 4 bases and J 5 bases, with 14 bases left between them. The CDR3 loop is CASSSRVMVTGELFF. For the CDR3, the DNA is TGTGCCAGCAGCTCCAGGGTCATGGTGACCGGGGAGCTGTTTTTT.

The chain couples TRBV7-2 to TRBJ1-5, with a tentative D call TRBD1 (5 bases). Germline V gene lookup returns CDR1 SGHTA and CDR2 FQGNSA. The V end lost 5 bases, the J end lost 7 bases, and 18 bases lay between the germline ends. The CDR3 runs 15 residues. The DNA of the CDR3 is TGTGCCAGCAGCCCAGTTGGACAAGGGAAACAGCCCCAGCATTTT. It yields the protein CASSPVGQGKQPQHF.

As to this clone: The sample contains more than one DNA sequence encoding this CDR3. The V call is TRBV5-1, the J call TRBJ1-1, with a weak D call TRBD1 (5 bases). The CDR3 is made up of 15 amino acids. CDR1 is SGHRS, CDR2 YFSETQ, per germline. The V and J ends lost 0 bases and 1 base respectively, with 10 bases between them. The CDR3 nucleotides are TGCGCCAGCAGCTTGGCCAGGGTCGGGAACACTGAAGCTTTCTTT. It translates to CASSLARVGNTEAFF. The variable domain in full, with the rest retrieved from reference TRBV5-1 and TRBJ1-1, is KAGVTQTPRYLIKTRGQQVTLSCSPISGHRSVSWYQQTPGQGLQFLFEYFSETQRNKGNFPGRFSGRQFSNSRSEMNVSTLELGDSALYLCASSLARVGNTEAFFGQGTRLTVV.

V usage is TRBV5-6 and J usage is TRBJ1-2; no firm D call. Trimming stripped 3 bases from V and 10 bases from J, with 13 bases between. This CDR3 contains 12 residues. Germline-derived CDR1 and CDR2 are SGHDT and YYEEEE. The CDR3 loop is CASSWDLDPYTF. The CDR3 nucleotides read TGTGCCAGCAGCTGGGATTTGGATCCCTACACCTTC.

The chain has TRBV6-4 and TRBJ1-2, with D perhaps TRBD1 (5 bases). The CDR3 is made up of 17 amino acids. The V and J ends lost 8 bases and 0 bases respectively, with 22 bases between them. Germline CDR1 MRHNA, CDR2 SNTAGT. CDR3 in DNA: TGTGCCAGCCTAGTGAAGTCACAAGGGGAGGCTAACTATGGCTACACCTTC. Protein product: CASLVKSQGEANYGYTF.

The rearrangement joins TRBV12-3 or TRBV12-4 to TRBJ2-2; no clear D gene. Between the trimmed V and J ends, which lost 0 bases and 8 bases, there was a span of 7 bases. There are 13 residues in the CDR3. This CDR3 is CASSLALVGELFF. CDR3 nucleotides: TGTGCCAGCAGTTTAGCGCTTGTTGGGGAGCTGTTTTTT.

This clone was seen a single time. V is TRBV7-2 and J is TRBJ1-5, with D unresolved. V shed 1 base and J shed 2 bases, with 6 bases lying between them. Germline lookup yields CDR1 SGHTA and CDR2 FQGNSA. The CDR3 loop spans 14 amino acids. The CDR3 loop reads CASSLVPGNQPQHF. CDR3 coding DNA: TGTGCCAGCAGCTTAGTTCCAGGCAATCAGCCCCAGCATTTT. The full variable domain, with the rest looked up from reference TRBV7-2 and TRBJ1-5, is GAGVSQSPSNKVTEKGKDVELRCDPISGHTALYWYRQSLGQGLEFLIYFQGNSAPDKSGLPSDRFSAERTGGSVSTLTIQRTQQEDSAVYLCASSLVPGNQPQHFGDGTRLSIL.

The chain links TRBV11-2 to TRBJ2-1; D is ambiguous. The CDR3 extends over 13 amino acids. The V gene lost 1 base and the J gene lost 5 bases, with 6 bases spanning the gap. Germline CDR1 and CDR2: SGHAT and FQNNGV. CDR3: CASSLAPDNEQFF. CDR3 sequence (DNA): TGTGCCAGCAGCTTAGCCCCAGACAATGAGCAGTTCTTC.

The CDR3 protein is CASSPGAGEQYF. CDR3 coding DNA: TGTGCCAGCAGCCCGGGGGCCGGCGAGCAGTACTTC. The V and J genes are TRBV9 and TRBJ2-7; D is perhaps TRBD1 or TRBD2 (6 bases each). The CDR3 loop spans 12 amino acids. CDR1 is SGDLS and CDR2 is YYNGEE in the germline V gene. The germline V and J ends were trimmed by 4 bases and 6 bases, with 11 bases remaining between them. Together with reference TRBV9 and TRBJ2-7, the CDR3 gives the full variable domain: DSGVTQTPKHLITATGQRVTLRCSPRSGDLSVYWYQQSLDQGLQFLIQYYNGEERAKGNILERFSAQQFPDLHSELNLSSLELGDSALYFCASSPGAGEQYFGPGTRLTVT.

The chain employs TRBV6-2 or TRBV6-3 and TRBJ1-2; tentatively, D is TRBD1 (5 bases). The germline CDR1 and CDR2 sequences are MNHEY and SVGEGT. The CDR3 extends over 17 amino acids. Trimming cost V 7 bases and J 4 bases, with 25 bases left between them. CDR3 in DNA: TGTGCCAGCACCCCCCTCGTTTCTGGCAGGGACCTCTATGGCTACACCTTC. Translation gives CASTPLVSGRDLYGYTF.

The rearrangement joins TRBV6-5 to TRBJ2-7; 8 bases are a match to TRBD1. There are 14 residues in the CDR3. In germline, CDR1 is MNHEY, CDR2 SVGAGI. V lost 4 bases, J lost 1 base, and 3 bases stayed unmatched. The CDR3 sequence: CASSLGQASYEQYF. The CDR3 coding sequence is TGTGCCAGCAGTTTGGGACAGGCTTCCTACGAGCAGTACTTC.

V is TRBV5-1 and J is TRBJ2-4; D is perhaps TRBD1 or TRBD2 (6 bases each). The germline V gene has CDR1 SGHRS and CDR2 YFSETQ. Trimming cost V 4 bases and J 7 bases, with 15 bases left between them. The CDR3 is 14 residues long. The CDR3 here is CASSLHTGRNIQYF. CDR3 bases: TGCGCCAGCAGCCTTCATACAGGGAGGAACATTCAGTACTTC.

The chain is built from TRBV18 and TRBJ1-5; D ambiguous. Germline CDR1 is KGHSH and CDR2 is LQKENI. CDR3 length: 16 residues. V lost 2 bases, J lost 3 bases, and 14 bases lay in between. The chain's CDR3 is CASSPDRAVFNQPQHF. DNA for the CDR3: TGTGCCAGCTCACCAGACCGGGCAGTGTTCAATCAGCCCCAGCATTTT.

This sequence joins TRBV18 and TRBJ2-1; D is unresolved. Trimming stripped 3 bases from V and 4 bases from J, with 7 bases between. Per germline, CDR1 KGHSH and CDR2 LQKENI. This CDR3 contains 13 residues. CDR3 sequence (DNA): TGTGCCAGCTCACCGGCCAATTACAATGAGCAGTTCTTC. This encodes CASSPANYNEQFF.

This clone came up a few times. The chain has TRBV7-7 and TRBJ1-5, with D unresolved. Germline V gene sequence: CDR1 SSHAT, CDR2 FNYEAQ (reference sequence). There are 16 residues in the CDR3. V shed 1 base and J shed 0 bases, with 10 bases lying between them. CDR3 DNA sequence: TGTGCCAGCAGCTTAGGGGGTCTATATAGCAATCAGCCCCAGCATTTT. Translation: CASSLGGLYSNQPQHF.

This clone was found once. CDR3 residues: CASSLSGSYEQYF. The DNA for the CDR3 is TGTGCCAGCAGCCTTAGCGGGTCGTACGAGCAGTACTTC. The rearrangement uses TRBV14 and TRBJ2-7; 7 nucleotides agree with TRBD2. The germline V gene has CDR1 SGHDN and CDR2 FVKESK. V shed 4 bases and J 4 bases; nucleotides not matched to a gene: 4. The length of the CDR3 is 13 residues.